The clone carrying this TCR beta chain was picked up one time. This entry comes from a study of blood T cell repertoires in COVID-19. Across the study: The origin of the acute and convalescent COVID-19 samples was the United States, Italy and Spain. Sample material is recorded as cDNA or gDNA derived from T cells, B-cell-depleted T cells, or PBMCs.

The table came from immunoSEQ multiplex PCR; TCRdb's copy has only in-frame clones and leaves some out. The sample records 250,000 or so clones, 70% to 90% being singletons. Followed longitudinally, the Seattle patients had been enrolled during active infection. The CDR3 runs 21 residues. What was sequenced was peripheral blood. The chain employs TRBV21-1 and TRBJ1-1; the table calls TRBD1, which could not be checked here. TRBV21-1 is annotated as a pseudogene. The receptor comes from a man aged 25-40 years with COVID-19, enrolled during active disease. The CDR3 loop is CASSKAMNKLQGRQSDTEAFF. CDR3 sequence (DNA): TGTGCCAGCAGCAAAGCTATGAACAAGCTACAGGGGAGGCAGAGCGACACTGAAGCTTTCTTT.